A single sample is the source of the 12 T cell receptor beta chains below, sequenced in a study of shared clonotypes between healthy human individuals. Measured with immunoSEQ multiplex PCR; TCRdb has only the in-frame clones, and not every one. The sample includes about 2 million clones, approximately 95% of them seen just once. Terminally differentiated effector memory CD45RA+ cells were left out of the naive CD8 fraction, which was CD45RO-negative and positively selected for CCR7. Sequenced material: naive CD8+ T cells sorted from blood. The origin of the receptors is a young man in good health.

This chain uses TRBV13 with TRBJ1-6; no clear D. V dropped 5 bases and J dropped 0 bases, with 8 bases sitting between them. Germline V gives CDR1 PRHDT, CDR2 FYEKMQ (reference sequence). This CDR3 region has 15 residues. CDR3 amino acids: CASSPSSSYNSPLHF. CDR3 DNA: TGTGCCAGCAGCCCCTCCAGCTCCTATAATTCACCCCTCCACTTT.

V is TRBV5-6 and J is TRBJ1-4; maybe TRBD1 (5 bases). CDR1 is SGHDT, CDR2 YYEEEE, per germline. This CDR3 is 12 amino acids long. V was clipped by 4 bases and J by 13 bases, with 14 bases between them. CDR3 region: CASSAFLGVLFF. The CDR3 DNA follows: TGTGCCAGCAGCGCATTTCTAGGGGTACTGTTTTTT.

The CDR3 region has the DNA TGTGCCAGCAGTTTATCTAGGGGGACCAGCTCCTACGAGCAGTACTTC. It is translated as CASSLSRGTSSYEQYF. The V gene is TRBV27, the J gene TRBJ2-7, with D tentatively TRBD1 (6 bases). This CDR3 has 16 amino acids. Looked up from germline, CDR1 is MNHEY and CDR2 is SMNVEV (reference sequence). V was shortened by 0 bases and J by 0 bases, with 12 bases between the two germline ends.

The chain couples TRBV2 to TRBJ1-1; D is unclear. V lost 2 bases and J lost 1, with 8 bases in between. CDR3 length: 14 amino acids. Germline V CDR1 and CDR2: SNHLY, FYNNEI. As DNA, the CDR3 is TGTGCCAGCAGTGAAATAAACCCGAACACTGAAGCTTTCTTT. Protein product: CASSEINPNTEAFF.

This clone is a singleton in its sample. The V call is TRBV6-5, the J call TRBJ2-7, with TRBD1 as a possible D gene (6 bases). V lost 7 bases and J 4 bases, leaving 14 bases between the germline ends. This CDR3 region has 13 residues. Germline V gives CDR1 MNHEY, CDR2 SVGAGI. The CDR3 region is CASKNRESYEQYF. The CDR3 DNA sequence: TGTGCCAGCAAGAACAGGGAATCTTACGAGCAGTACTTC.

This chain joins TRBV4-3 and TRBJ1-2; no firm D call. Trimming took 0 bases from V and 2 from J, leaving 10 bases between them. In germline, CDR1 is LGHNA, CDR2 YSLEER. The CDR3 extends over 15 amino acids. The CDR3 nucleotides are TGCGCCAGCAGCCAAGATGTCAGTCCCAACTATGGCTACACCTTC. Its protein product is CASSQDVSPNYGYTF.

On this clone itself: The same CDR3 is also encoded by other DNA sequences in this sample. The V call is TRBV11-2, the J call TRBJ2-7, with 7 bases matching TRBD1. Trimming at V came to 3 bases and at J to 1 base, leaving 3 bases not matched to a gene. CDR3 length: 14 amino acids. CDR1 SGHAT and CDR2 FQNNGV come from the germline V gene. CDR3 loop: CASSFAGGSYEQYF. In DNA, the CDR3 is TGTGCCAGCAGCTTCGCAGGGGGATCCTACGAGCAGTACTTC.

The genes are TRBV5-1 and TRBJ2-5; no definite D call. Germline CDR1 is SGHRS and CDR2 is YFSETQ. Trimming left V 1 base short and J 1 base short, with 8 bases between. The CDR3 is 14 amino acids. CDR3 region: CASSLLRTQETQYF. DNA of the CDR3: TGCGCCAGCAGCTTGCTGCGGACCCAAGAGACCCAGTACTTC.

The V call is TRBV7-3, the J call TRBJ2-1; 7 bases line up with TRBD2. V lost 0 bases to trimming and J lost 5 bases; unmatched junction nucleotides: 4. CDR1 and CDR2 (germline): SGHTA, FQGTGA. The CDR3 consists of 15 residues. The CDR3 protein is CASSLTARGNNEQFF. CDR3 DNA: TGTGCCAGCAGCTTAACCGCGCGGGGGAACAATGAGCAGTTCTTC.

The rearrangement links TRBV10-1 to TRBJ1-1, with D unresolved. The V end lost 2 bases, the J end lost 0 bases, and 10 bases lay between the germline ends. CDR1 is WNHNN, CDR2 SYGVQD, per germline (reference sequence). This CDR3 contains 15 residues. The CDR3 here is CASSEPRPLNTEAFF. Written as DNA, the CDR3 is TGCGCCAGCAGTGAGCCCAGGCCGCTGAACACTGAAGCTTTCTTT.

The CDR3 protein is CASSQGQQETQYF. The CDR3 DNA reads as TGTGCCAGCAGCCAGGGACAGCAAGAGACCCAGTACTTC. The chain couples TRBV13 to TRBJ2-5; 7 bases agree with TRBD1. Per the germline V gene, CDR1 is PRHDT and CDR2 is FYEKMQ (reference sequence). This CDR3 is 13 amino acids long. With 5 bases clipped from V and 2 bases from J, the junction kept 2 bases outside the gene matches.

The rearrangement links TRBV6-5 to TRBJ1-1; D is perhaps TRBD1 (5 bases). The CDR3 is 13 residues long. V shed 8 bases and J shed 4 bases, with 14 bases lying between them. The V gene's germline CDR1 is MNHEY and CDR2 SVGAGI. CDR3 bases: TGTGCCAGCGGGGGGGAAGCGGGCACTGAAGCTTTCTTT. Translation: CASGGEAGTEAFF.